This TCR beta chain was identified during a study of OX40 agonist ivuxolimab in advanced cancers. About the study: Dosing consisted of intravenous ivuxolimab at 0.01 to 10 mg/kg every 2 weeks. Dose-escalation patients' cancers were hepatocellular carcinoma, melanoma, renal cell or head and neck cancer. Three patients showed partial responses: one hepatocellular carcinoma and two cutaneous melanoma cases.

This clone was detected a few times. What it binds is not known. The V gene's germline CDR1 is SGHDN and CDR2 FVKESK. CDR3 length: 12 amino acids. Between the trimmed V and J ends, which lost 1 base and 11 bases, there was a span of 11 bases. Broader study findings: On average, a greater number of expanded clones characterised CD8+ T cells relative to CD4+.

Assay: immunoSEQ multiplex PCR; the TCRdb copy retains only in-frame clones and omits some. Here the sample spans over 60,000 clones, more than 70% being singletons. This TCR was sampled from an adult with an advanced solid tumor such as melanoma, head and neck, liver or kidney cancer. Sequenced material: CD4+ or CD8+ T cells sorted from blood, taken in a trial of the OX40 agonist ivuxolimab. This chain links TRBV14 with TRBJ1-1; no reliable D call. The CDR3 protein is CASSQVLDEAFF. CDR3 sequence (DNA): TGTGCCAGCAGCCAAGTACTTGATGAGGCTTTCTTT.